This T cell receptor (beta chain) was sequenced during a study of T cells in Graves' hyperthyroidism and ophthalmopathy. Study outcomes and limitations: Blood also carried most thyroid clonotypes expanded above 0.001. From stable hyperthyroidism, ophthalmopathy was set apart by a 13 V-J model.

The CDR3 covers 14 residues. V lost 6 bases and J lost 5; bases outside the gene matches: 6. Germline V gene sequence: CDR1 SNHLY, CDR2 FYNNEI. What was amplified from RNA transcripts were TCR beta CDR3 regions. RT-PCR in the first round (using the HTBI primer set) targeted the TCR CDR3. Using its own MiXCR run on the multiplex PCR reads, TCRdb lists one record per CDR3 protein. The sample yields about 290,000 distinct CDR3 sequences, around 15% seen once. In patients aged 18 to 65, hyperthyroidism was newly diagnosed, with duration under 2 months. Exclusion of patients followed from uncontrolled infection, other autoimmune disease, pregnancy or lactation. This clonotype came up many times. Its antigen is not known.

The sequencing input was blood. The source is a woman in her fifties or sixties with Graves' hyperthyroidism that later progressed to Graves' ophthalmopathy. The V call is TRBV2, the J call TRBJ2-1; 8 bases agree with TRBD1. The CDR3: CASSPQGEDNEQFF. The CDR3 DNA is TGTGCCAGCAGCCCACAGGGGGAGGACAATGAGCAGTTCTTC.